One and the same sample provided the 5 T cell receptor beta chains below, sequenced in a study of technical replicates of blood from a handful of donors. Repertoires were generated with immunoSEQ multiplex PCR, while TCRdb's copy carries only in-frame clones and drops some. The table shows tens of thousands of clones, with about nine tenths occurring only once. The specimen sequenced was T cells isolated from PBMCs. These receptors were collected from a human donor in good health.

This chain uses TRBV7-9 with TRBJ2-2, with 9 bases that match TRBD2. The junction had 11 bases not matched to a gene; V was cut back by 5 bases and J by 4 bases. Germline V lookup: CDR1 SEHNR, CDR2 FQNEAQ (reference sequence). CDR3 length equals 17 residues. CDR3 in DNA: TGTGCCAGCAGCCAAGGTAGCGGGAGTTGGTCCACCGGGGAGCTGTTTTTT. This gives the protein CASSQGSGSWSTGELFF.

The V and J genes are TRBV6-4 and TRBJ2-3, with 9 positions matching TRBD1. This CDR3 spans 16 amino acids. Germline CDR1 is MRHNA and CDR2 is SNTAGT. Trimming at V came to 6 bases and at J to 5 bases, leaving 12 bases not matched to a gene. CDR3 bases: TGTGCCAGCAGCGCTACAGGGGGCGCGTGGGTAGATACGCAGTATTTT. As protein: CASSATGGAWVDTQYF.

This rearrangement joins TRBV6-5 to TRBJ1-5; a possible D gene is TRBD1 (6 bases). The V gene's germline CDR1 is MNHEY and CDR2 SVGAGI. The CDR3 spans 15 residues. V lost 6 bases, J lost 0 bases, and 12 bases lay in between. The CDR3 sequence: CASRSQGFSNQPQHF. CDR3 nucleotides: TGTGCCAGCAGATCACAGGGTTTTAGCAATCAGCCCCAGCATTTT.

The gene calls are TRBV4-3 and TRBJ2-7; D unclear. This CDR3 is 14 amino acids long. In germline, CDR1 is LGHNA, CDR2 YSLEER. Deletions cut 0 bases from V and 3 bases from J, with 9 bases between. The CDR3 DNA sequence: TGCGCCAGCAGCCAAGATCAACTTATCTACGAGCAGTACTTC. Amino acids: CASSQDQLIYEQYF.

This chain links TRBV7-6 with TRBJ2-7, with 7 positions matching TRBD1. Unmatched junction bases numbered 3, after V lost 5 bases and J lost 2 bases. This CDR3 spans 13 amino acids. Germline V lookup: CDR1 SGHVS, CDR2 FNYEAQ. This CDR3 reads CASSVGQPYEQYF. DNA of the CDR3: TGTGCCAGCAGCGTGGGACAGCCCTACGAGCAGTACTTC.